A selection of T cell receptor beta chains follows, all from one sample in a study of T-cell reconstitution after alpha-beta-depleted transplantation in children. Each CDR3 protein gets one entry after TCRdb re-called the PCR reads with MiXCR. The table lists hundreds of thousands of distinct CDR3 sequences, roughly 17% of them singletons. Sequenced material: PBMCs from the stem cell graft donor, taken from the stem cell graft. These receptors were obtained from a human donor who donated a stem cell graft to a child with acute myeloid leukemia. Each CDR3 is given with its conserved first and last residue. The D gene is left open where the match is weak. The size field is filled for only some rows; it gives once, few, many or a size class.

cdr3_aa: CASSVDGTAHDEQYF; cdr3_nt: TGTGCCAGCAGTGTCGACGGGACAGCACACGACGAGCAGTACTTC; j_call: TRBJ2-7; v_call: TRBV6-4; clone_size: many; d_call: TRBD1
cdr3_aa: CASSQPESETQYF; cdr3_nt: TGTGCCAGCAGTCAACCGGAATCGGAGACCCAGTACTTC; j_call: TRBJ2-5; v_call: TRBV12-3/TRBV12-4; clone_size: many; d_call: -
cdr3_aa: CASSLEGVGYTF; cdr3_nt: TGTGCCAGCAGCTTAGAAGGCGTGGGCTACACCTTC; j_call: TRBJ1-2; v_call: TRBV11-3; clone_size: many; d_call: -
cdr3_aa: CASSSTYSNQPQHF; cdr3_nt: TGTGCCAGCAGTTCGACTTATAGCAATCAGCCCCAGCATTTT; j_call: TRBJ1-5; v_call: TRBV6-5; clone_size: -; d_call: -
cdr3_aa: CAISLQLLYEQYF; cdr3_nt: TGTGCCATCAGCCTACAGCTCCTCTACGAGCAGTACTTC; j_call: TRBJ2-7; v_call: TRBV4-2; clone_size: -; d_call: -
cdr3_aa: CASTEPGTGEETQYF; cdr3_nt: TGTGCCAGTACTGAGCCCGGGACAGGGGAAGAGACCCAGTACTTC; j_call: TRBJ2-5; v_call: TRBV19; clone_size: -; d_call: TRBD1
cdr3_aa: CASSSSEGGRDKFF; cdr3_nt: TGTGCCAGCAGCTCCAGCGAAGGGGGCCGGGATAAGTTCTTC; j_call: TRBJ2-1; v_call: TRBV11-2; clone_size: few; d_call: TRBD1
cdr3_aa: CASSESGELNTGELFF; cdr3_nt: TGTGCCAGCAGCGAGTCCGGAGAACTGAACACCGGGGAGCTGTTTTTT; j_call: TRBJ2-2; v_call: TRBV11-2; clone_size: -; d_call: -
cdr3_aa: CASSLSPGQGGYGYTF; cdr3_nt: TGCGCCAGCAGCCTATCTCCGGGACAGGGTGGATATGGCTACACCTTC; j_call: TRBJ1-2; v_call: TRBV5-1; clone_size: many; d_call: TRBD1
cdr3_aa: CASSLAVGGVSTDTQYF; cdr3_nt: TGTGCCAGCAGCTTGGCCGTCGGGGGGGTGAGCACAGATACGCAGTATTTT; j_call: TRBJ2-3; v_call: TRBV5-5; clone_size: many; d_call: TRBD2
cdr3_aa: CSVLPKGAHSSYEQYF; cdr3_nt: TGCAGCGTGCTACCGAAGGGGGCACATTCCTCCTACGAGCAGTACTTC; j_call: TRBJ2-7; v_call: TRBV29-1; clone_size: many; d_call: TRBD1
cdr3_aa: CASSLANLNTEAFF; cdr3_nt: TGCGCCAGCAGCTTGGCCAACCTGAACACTGAAGCTTTCTTT; j_call: TRBJ1-1; v_call: TRBV5-1; clone_size: few; d_call: -
cdr3_aa: CATSRADQPQEQFF; cdr3_nt: TGTGCCACCAGCAGAGCAGACCAGCCCCAAGAGCAGTTCTTC; j_call: TRBJ2-1; v_call: TRBV15; clone_size: few; d_call: -
cdr3_aa: CAISEKGPPADTQYF; cdr3_nt: TGTGCCATCAGTGAGAAGGGGCCCCCGGCAGATACGCAGTATTTT; j_call: TRBJ2-3; v_call: TRBV10-3; clone_size: many; d_call: -
cdr3_aa: CASSLTVTSSGASLDTQYF; cdr3_nt: TGCGCCAGCAGCTTGACTGTAACTTCTAGCGGGGCCTCCTTAGATACGCAGTATTTT; j_call: TRBJ2-3; v_call: TRBV5-1; clone_size: -; d_call: TRBD2
cdr3_aa: CSARLVGVLTDTQYF; cdr3_nt: TGCAGTGCTAGACTAGTGGGAGTGCTCACAGATACGCAGTATTTT; j_call: TRBJ2-3; v_call: TRBV20-1; clone_size: few; d_call: -
cdr3_aa: CSAPDERGVSEQYF; cdr3_nt: TGCAGTGCCCCCGATGAGCGGGGGGTCTCAGAGCAGTATTTT; j_call: TRBJ2-3; v_call: TRBV20-1; clone_size: few; d_call: TRBD2
cdr3_aa: CSGAVGQLVNTEAFF; cdr3_nt: TGCAGCGGAGCCGTCGGACAGTTAGTGAACACTGAAGCTTTCTTT; j_call: TRBJ1-1; v_call: TRBV29-1; clone_size: many; d_call: -
cdr3_aa: CATSDLEVETQYF; cdr3_nt: TGTGCCACCAGTGATTTGGAAGTAGAGACCCAGTACTTC; j_call: TRBJ2-5; v_call: TRBV24-1; clone_size: -; d_call: -
cdr3_aa: CSVMARRGQPQHF; cdr3_nt: TGCAGCGTTATGGCCCGGAGGGGTCAGCCCCAGCATTTT; j_call: TRBJ1-5; v_call: TRBV29-1; clone_size: many; d_call: -
cdr3_aa: CASSFWLGRNTEAFF; cdr3_nt: TGTGCCAGCAGTTTCTGGTTGGGTAGGAACACTGAAGCTTTCTTT; j_call: TRBJ1-1; v_call: TRBV12-3/TRBV12-4; clone_size: -; d_call: -
cdr3_aa: CSVRAETGDFTSYEQYF; cdr3_nt: TGCAGTGTCCGGGCCGAGACGGGAGATTTCACATCCTACGAGCAGTACTTC; j_call: TRBJ2-7; v_call: TRBV20-1; clone_size: -; d_call: -
cdr3_aa: CSARTGTRNNQPQHF; cdr3_nt: TGCAGTGCGCGGACAGGGACTAGGAACAATCAGCCCCAGCATTTT; j_call: TRBJ1-5; v_call: TRBV20-1; clone_size: many; d_call: TRBD1